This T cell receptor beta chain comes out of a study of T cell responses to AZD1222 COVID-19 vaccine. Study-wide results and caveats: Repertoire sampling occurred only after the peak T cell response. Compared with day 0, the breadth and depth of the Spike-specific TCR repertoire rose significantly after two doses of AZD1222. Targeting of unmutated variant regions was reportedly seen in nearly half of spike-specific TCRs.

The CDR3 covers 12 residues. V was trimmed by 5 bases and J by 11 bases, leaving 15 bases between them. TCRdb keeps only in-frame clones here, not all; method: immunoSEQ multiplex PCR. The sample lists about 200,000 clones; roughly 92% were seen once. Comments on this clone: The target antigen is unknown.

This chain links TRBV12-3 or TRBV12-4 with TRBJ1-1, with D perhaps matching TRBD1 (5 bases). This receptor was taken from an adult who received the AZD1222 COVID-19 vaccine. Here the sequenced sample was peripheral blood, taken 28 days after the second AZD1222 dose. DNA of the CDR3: TGTGCCAGCAGTCACGACCCAGGGTTGGCTTTCTTT. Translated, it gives CASSHDPGLAFF.